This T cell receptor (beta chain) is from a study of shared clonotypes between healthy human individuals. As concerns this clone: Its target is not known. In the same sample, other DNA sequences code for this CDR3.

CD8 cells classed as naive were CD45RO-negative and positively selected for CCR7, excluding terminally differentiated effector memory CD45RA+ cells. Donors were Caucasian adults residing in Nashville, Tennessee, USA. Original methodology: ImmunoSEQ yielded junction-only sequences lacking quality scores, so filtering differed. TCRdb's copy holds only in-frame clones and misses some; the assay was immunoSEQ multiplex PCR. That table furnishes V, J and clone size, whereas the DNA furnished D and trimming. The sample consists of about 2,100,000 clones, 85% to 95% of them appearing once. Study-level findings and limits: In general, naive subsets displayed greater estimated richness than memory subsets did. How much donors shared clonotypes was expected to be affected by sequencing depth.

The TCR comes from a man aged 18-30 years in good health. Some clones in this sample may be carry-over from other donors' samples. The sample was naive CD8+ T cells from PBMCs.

Here the CDR3 DNA reads TGTGCCAGCAGCCCCAGCGGGAGGGCTACAGATACGCAGTATTTT. This encodes CASSPSGRATDTQYF. V and J are TRBV7-9 and TRBJ2-3; the match to TRBD2 covers 10 bases. V was pared by 5 bases and J by 3 bases, with 5 bases of the junction left unmatched. Germline-derived CDR1 and CDR2 are SEHNR and FQNEAQ (reference sequence). CDR3 length: 15 amino acids.